This T cell receptor (beta chain) was documented in a study of T cell responses to AZD1222 COVID-19 vaccine. Germline V lookup: CDR1 SNHLY, CDR2 FYNNEI. V was trimmed by 7 bases and J by 6 bases, leaving 14 bases between them. The CDR3 length is 13 residues. Some clones are missing from TCRdb's copy, which holds only in-frame ones; the method was immunoSEQ multiplex PCR. Of about 120,000 clones listed, around nine tenths were seen once; the top ten hold around 1.6%. The sequence derives from an adult who received the AZD1222 COVID-19 vaccine. The material was peripheral blood, obtained 28 days after the second AZD1222 dose. The J gene is TRBJ2-3, the V gene TRBV2, with D perhaps given as TRBD1 or TRBD2 (6 bases each). The CDR3 DNA reads as TGTGCCAGCAATGGTCTAGGGGGGGATACGCAGTATTTT. Protein: CASNGLGGDTQYF.